This T cell receptor (beta chain) was profiled in a study of cytomegalovirus exposure and HLA in healthy donors. Donors came from a validation cohort of approximately 110 subjects, distinct from the first 666-subject cohort. The assay was immunoSEQ multiplex PCR, and TCRdb's table has in-frame clones only and misses some. The sample carries 250,000 or so clones, roughly 89% recorded once. Broader study findings: Rarity marked most TCR sequences, yet some public TCRs occurred in many donors. Specific recognition of CMV antigens was confirmed in vitro for a few chains (all CMV-associated).

Comment on this clone: Antigen specificity is unknown.

The TCR originated in a woman between 18 and 30 years old in good health and CMV-seronegative. Input material: PBMCs.

CDR3 in amino acids: CASSGQQGSGYTF. The CDR3 nucleotides read TGTGCCAGCAGTGGACAACAGGGTAGCGGCTACACCTTC. The chain carries TRBV6-1 and TRBJ1-2; D might be TRBD1 (6 bases). From germline, CDR1 is MNHNS and CDR2 SASEGT. The CDR3 consists of 13 residues. Deletions cut 4 bases from V and 8 bases from J, with 14 bases between.